The 14 T cell receptor beta chains below all came from one sample that was sequenced in a study of T cell responses to AZD1222 COVID-19 vaccine. TCRdb's table, derived via immunoSEQ multiplex PCR, lists solely in-frame clones and lacks some. The sample lists approximately 30,000 clones, 92% seen once, with approximately 8.1% in the top ten. The source was peripheral blood, collected 28 days after the second AZD1222 dose. Receptors originate from an adult who received the AZD1222 COVID-19 vaccine.

This sequence joins TRBV24-1 and TRBJ2-3, with D perhaps matching TRBD1 (8 bases). Trimming removed 7 bases at V and 4 bases at J, with 35 bases between. The CDR3 sequence is 21 residues long. Per germline, CDR1 KGHDR and CDR2 SFDVKD. The DNA of the CDR3 is TGTGCCACCAGCCCAACCACGGGACAGGCCAGAGGGGGGGTTCCAGCAGATACGCAGTATTTT. This translates into CATSPTTGQARGGVPADTQYF.

The chain couples TRBV12-5 to TRBJ2-5; 8 nucleotides match TRBD2. The CDR3 loop spans 15 amino acids. CDR1 is LGHNT, CDR2 FRNRAP, per germline. V shed 5 bases, J shed 1 base, and the junction held 6 bases outside the gene matches. CDR3 sequence: CASGREGLVQETQYF. CDR3 nucleotides: TGTGCTAGTGGTCGGGAGGGACTAGTCCAAGAGACCCAGTACTTC.

V gene TRBV7-9 combines with J gene TRBJ1-2, with TRBD1 identical over 7 bases. The germline V gene encodes CDR1 SEHNR and CDR2 FQNEAQ (reference sequence). V lost 1 base, J lost 3 bases, and 2 bases stayed unmatched. The CDR3 has 14 residues. The CDR3 DNA reads as TGTGCCAGCAGCTTAGTAGGGACAGACTATGGCTACACCTTC. It yields the protein CASSLVGTDYGYTF.

Written as DNA, the CDR3 is TGTGCCAGCAGGGAGGGACTAGCGGGAGCTCTGATGAGGGAGTACTTC. It translates to CASREGLAGALMREYF. V gene TRBV28 combines with J gene TRBJ2-7, with 14 bases matching TRBD2. The CDR3 length is 16 residues. Losses at the gene ends were 6 bases for V and 11 bases for J; bases not matched to a gene: 15. CDR1 is MDHEN, CDR2 SYDVKM, per germline.

The rearrangement joins TRBV20-1 to TRBJ2-1, with unresolved D. The CDR3 contains 11 residues. Germline CDR1 reads DFQATT; CDR2 reads SNEGSKA (reference sequence). Trimming took 3 bases from V and 10 from J, leaving 10 bases between them. This CDR3 reads CSASLRREQFF. Here the CDR3 DNA reads TGCAGTGCTAGCTTAAGGCGCGAGCAGTTCTTC.

The genes are TRBV9 and TRBJ1-5, with no clear D. This CDR3 region has 14 residues. The germline gives CDR1 SGDLS, CDR2 YYNGEE. V lost 0 bases and J lost 1, with 5 bases in between. CDR3 protein: CASSVGGSNQPQHF. In DNA, the CDR3 is TGTGCCAGCAGCGTAGGAGGAAGCAATCAGCCCCAGCATTTT.

This rearrangement joins TRBV5-1 to TRBJ1-2; possibly TRBD1 for D (6 bases). The CDR3 is 15 amino acids. V was shortened by 3 bases and J by 4 bases, with 16 bases between the two germline ends. Germline V gene sequence: CDR1 SGHRS, CDR2 YFSETQ. The CDR3 DNA reads TGCGCCAGCAGCTACCAGACAGGAGGACCCTATGGCTACACCTTC. This translates into CASSYQTGGPYGYTF.

V is TRBV3-1 (or the pseudogene TRBV3-2) and J is TRBJ1-6; D perhaps matches TRBD1 (5 bases). The CDR3 sequence is 14 residues long. Germline V gene data show CDR1 as LGHDT and CDR2 as YNNKEL (reference sequence). Trimming left V 5 bases short and J 9 bases short, with 14 bases between. The CDR3 DNA sequence: TGTGCCAGCAGCTCAGCATTTGGGGGTTCACCCCTCCACTTT. It encodes CASSSAFGGSPLHF.

This chain joins TRBV5-6 and TRBJ1-4, with D perhaps TRBD1 (6 bases). CDR1 and CDR2 (germline): SGHDT, YYEEEE. The CDR3 loop spans 16 amino acids. V gave up 4 bases and J gave up 2 bases, with 15 bases separating them. The CDR3 spells CASSPTTGNTNEKLFF. CDR3 nucleotides: TGTGCCAGCAGCCCGACCACAGGGAACACTAATGAAAAACTGTTTTTT.

This rearrangement joins TRBV3-1 (or the pseudogene TRBV3-2) to TRBJ2-1; TRBD1 agrees at 8 bases. The CDR3 has 15 residues. Per germline, CDR1 LGHDT and CDR2 YNNKEL (reference sequence). The V and J ends lost 4 bases and 2 bases, in that order; junction bases with no gene match: 4. The CDR3 loop is CASSRTGLTYNEQFF. CDR3 DNA: TGTGCCAGCAGCCGGACAGGGCTGACCTACAATGAGCAGTTCTTC.

The chain carries TRBV6-4 and TRBJ2-2; 8 positions agree with TRBD2. The CDR3 contains 15 residues. Per germline, CDR1 MRHNA and CDR2 SNTAGT. J was trimmed by 5 bases and V by 5 bases; bases with no gene match: 7. The CDR3 loop reads CASSRQAGETGELFF. For the CDR3, the DNA is TGTGCCAGCAGTAGACAAGCGGGAGAGACCGGGGAGCTGTTTTTT.

V gene TRBV7-2 combines with J gene TRBJ1-2; no definite D call. The CDR3 contains 14 residues. Trimming left V 1 base short and J 6 bases short, with 12 bases between. Per germline, CDR1 SGHTA and CDR2 FQGNSA. The chain's CDR3 is CASSLGAPGDGYTF. The DNA of the CDR3 is TGTGCCAGCAGCTTAGGGGCACCCGGGGATGGCTACACCTTC.

The V and J genes are TRBV11-2 and TRBJ1-2; no firm D call. V dropped 4 bases and J dropped 8 bases, with 8 bases sitting between them. The CDR3 covers 11 residues. CDR1 and CDR2 (germline): SGHAT, FQNNGV. CDR3 loop: CASSSVPGYTF. CDR3 nucleotides: TGTGCCAGCAGCTCGGTTCCGGGCTACACCTTC.

V is TRBV27 and J is TRBJ2-7; unclear D gene. The V end was cut by 4 bases, the J end by 0 bases, with 7 bases between. CDR3 size: 13 residues. The V gene's germline CDR1 is MNHEY and CDR2 SMNVEV (reference sequence). DNA for the CDR3: TGTGCCAGCAGTTGGACCCTCTCCTACGAGCAGTACTTC. It codes for CASSWTLSYEQYF.